What follows are 30 T cell receptor beta chains derived from one specimen sequenced in a study of cytomegalovirus exposure and HLA in healthy donors (dated by TCRdb to 2016 to 2017). Libraries were made using the immunoSEQ multiplex PCR assay. For the multiplex PCR, a mixture combining 60 forward primers for TCR Vbeta segments and 13 reverse primers for TCR Jbeta segments was used. TCRdb took this table from immuneACCESS and kept in-frame rearrangements with V and J called. Such tables lack part of the clones; where checked against another copy, unresolved V genes explain under half of the gap, and the rest is unexplained. The sample's records list around 58,000 clones. The leading ten clones occupy roughly 8.8% of the sample. Sequenced material: PBMCs. All receptors derive from a man aged 50 to 60 in good health and CMV-seropositive.

This chain joins TRBV5-1 and TRBJ2-1, with 7 positions matching TRBD1. Germline V gene sequence: CDR1 SGHRS, CDR2 YFSETQ. The CDR3 length is 15 residues. The V segment lost 4 bases and the J segment 5 bases; nucleotides outside the gene matches: 9. CDR3 nucleotide sequence: TGCGCCAGCAGCCTCCGGGACAGAAAAGACAATGAGCAGTTCTTC. It is translated as CASSLRDRKDNEQFF.

The chain recombines TRBV4-3 with TRBJ1-4; D unclear. Germline values: CDR1 LGHNA, CDR2 YSLEER. V lost 2 bases, J lost 4 bases, and 8 bases lay in between. This CDR3 comprises 14 residues. The CDR3 nucleotides read TGCGCCAGCAGCCAATCCCCGGGTAATGAAAAACTGTTTTTT. Amino acid sequence: CASSQSPGNEKLFF.

This chain uses TRBV7-9 with TRBJ1-5, with no clear D. The germline V gene encodes CDR1 SEHNR and CDR2 FQNEAQ (reference sequence). The CDR3 has 16 residues. V dropped 1 base and J dropped 2 bases, with 12 bases sitting between them. This CDR3 reads CASSLGSGLGNQPQHF. CDR3 sequence (DNA): TGTGCCAGCAGCTTAGGATCCGGGTTGGGCAATCAGCCCCAGCATTTT.

The chain has TRBV9 and TRBJ2-3, with 7 bases identical to TRBD2. The CDR3 length is 16 residues. With V trimmed by 3 bases and J by 0 bases, 7 bases remained unmatched. Per germline, CDR1 SGDLS and CDR2 YYNGEE. The CDR3 nucleotides are TGTGCCAGCAGCGGGGGGACTACCCCTAGCACAGATACGCAGTATTTT. Encoded protein: CASSGGTTPSTDTQYF.

The chain has TRBV4-1 and TRBJ2-1; TRBD2 might be the D (6 bases). Germline V CDR1 and CDR2: MGHRA, YSYEKL. The CDR3 length is 15 residues. V shed 4 bases and J shed 6 bases, with 16 bases lying between them. The CDR3 nucleotides read TGCGCCAGCAGCCTCCTGGGACTCCCGGGCAATGAGCAGTTCTTC. It codes for CASSLLGLPGNEQFF.

The chain employs TRBV9 and TRBJ1-1; no reliable D call. V lost 4 bases to trimming and J lost 5 bases, with 15 bases between them. CDR3 length equals 14 residues. The germline V gene has CDR1 SGDLS and CDR2 YYNGEE. The CDR3 bases are TGTGCCAGCAGCTCGCGGCCAGATGGGACTGAAGCTTTCTTT. Protein sequence: CASSSRPDGTEAFF. Drawing the rest from reference TRBV9 and TRBJ1-1, the complete variable domain is DSGVTQTPKHLITATGQRVTLRCSPRSGDLSVYWYQQSLDQGLQFLIQYYNGEERAKGNILERFSAQQFPDLHSELNLSSLELGDSALYFCASSSRPDGTEAFFGQGTRLTVV.

The V gene is TRBV4-3, the J gene TRBJ1-4; D not certain. There are 16 residues in the CDR3. V lost 0 bases to trimming and J lost 5 bases, with 13 bases between them. The V gene's germline CDR1 is LGHNA and CDR2 YSLEER. The CDR3 loop is CASSQDGRAINEKLFF. CDR3 coding DNA: TGCGCCAGCAGCCAAGATGGGCGGGCTATAAATGAAAAACTGTTTTTT.

The V and J genes are TRBV5-8 and TRBJ2-1, with D perhaps matching TRBD2 (5 bases). This CDR3 has 15 amino acids. Trimming cost V 1 base and J 5 bases, with 13 bases left between them. The germline CDR1 and CDR2 sequences are SGHTS and YDEGEE. The CDR3 region has the DNA TGTGCCAGCAGCTTGAAACTAGGGAGAGACAATGAGCAGTTCTTC. Protein product: CASSLKLGRDNEQFF. Supplemented by reference TRBV5-8 and TRBJ2-1, the full variable domain reads EAGVTQSPTHLIKTRGQQATLRCSPISGHTSVYWYQQALGLGLQFLLWYDEGEERNRGNFPPRFSGRQFPNYSSELNVNALELEDSALYLCASSLKLGRDNEQFFGPGTRLTVL.

V gene TRBV4-3 combines with J gene TRBJ2-1; 12 bases map to TRBD2. The CDR3 contains 16 residues. The ends lost 4 bases at V and 8 bases at J; junction bases unmatched: 9. The germline V gene has CDR1 LGHNA and CDR2 YSLEER. The DNA of the CDR3 is TGCGCCAGCAGCCGAGGACCTAGCGGGGGGGCCTATGAGCAGTTCTTC. The encoded protein is CASSRGPSGGAYEQFF.

The rearrangement links TRBV29-1 to TRBJ1-5, with TRBD1 as a possible D gene (6 bases). The CDR3 length is 12 residues. V lost 7 bases, J lost 4 bases, and 11 bases lay in between. Looked up from germline, CDR1 is SQVTM and CDR2 is ANQGSEA. The chain's CDR3 is CSAGQPNQPQHF. CDR3 sequence (DNA): TGCAGCGCCGGACAGCCTAATCAGCCCCAGCATTTT.

The chain has TRBV6-1 and TRBJ1-2; D may be TRBD1 (5 bases). This CDR3 has 12 amino acids. Germline lookup yields CDR1 MNHNS and CDR2 SASEGT. V was clipped by 0 bases and J by 8 bases, with 7 bases between them. CDR3 DNA: TGTGCCAGCAGTGAAGCGCAGGGAGGCTACACCTTC. Protein: CASSEAQGGYTF.

The DNA of the CDR3 is TGCAGCGTAGCCGGGGGGACTAGCGGAGCCTACGAGCAGTACTTC. Encoded protein: CSVAGGTSGAYEQYF. The chain links TRBV29-1 to TRBJ2-7, with 11 positions matching TRBD2. From germline, CDR1 is SQVTM and CDR2 ANQGSEA. With 6 bases clipped from V and 2 bases from J, the junction kept 9 bases outside the gene matches. This CDR3 comprises 15 residues.

This chain joins TRBV7-3 and TRBJ2-5; 7 positions match TRBD2. Germline CDR1 is SGHTA and CDR2 is FQGTGA. The CDR3 loop spans 15 amino acids. V shed 2 bases and J 5 bases; nucleotides not matched to a gene: 8. CDR3 DNA: TGTGCCAGCAGCTTAGGGGGGGAGTTGGGGGAGACCCAGTACTTC. This sequence encodes CASSLGGELGETQYF.

The genes are TRBV5-1 and TRBJ2-2; 7 nucleotides match TRBD1. The CDR3 spans 15 residues. The J segment lost 4 bases and the V segment lost 0 bases, leaving 3 bases of the junction unmatched. Germline V gene lookup returns CDR1 SGHRS and CDR2 YFSETQ. CDR3 DNA sequence: TGCGCCAGCAGCTTGGGACAGGGTACCACCGGGGAGCTGTTTTTT. Its translation: CASSLGQGTTGELFF. The variable domain in full, completed from reference TRBV5-1 and TRBJ2-2, reads KAGVTQTPRYLIKTRGQQVTLSCSPISGHRSVSWYQQTPGQGLQFLFEYFSETQRNKGNFPGRFSGRQFSNSRSEMNVSTLELGDSALYLCASSLGQGTTGELFFGEGSRLTVL.

The chain is built from TRBV5-6 and TRBJ1-2, with a tentative D call TRBD1 (6 bases). The CDR3 is 15 amino acids. V shed 4 bases and J shed 6 bases, with 19 bases lying between them. Germline CDR1 SGHDT, CDR2 YYEEEE. The DNA for the CDR3 is TGTGCCAGCAGCATGAAGGAAAGGGGGTGGGATGGCTACACCTTC. This sequence encodes CASSMKERGWDGYTF.

The chain couples TRBV6-5 to TRBJ1-2; D is possibly TRBD1 (6 bases). The CDR3 sequence is 15 residues long. Germline CDR1 MNHEY, CDR2 SVGAGI. Trimming pared 2 bases from V and 0 bases from J, leaving 10 bases between. CDR3 region: CASSYLGGANYGYTF. CDR3 nucleotides: TGTGCCAGCAGTTACCTAGGGGGGGCTAACTATGGCTACACCTTC.

This chain uses TRBV7-9 with TRBJ1-3; D unresolved. Trimming left V 5 bases short and J 0 bases short, with 11 bases between. The CDR3 runs 15 residues. Germline V gene lookup returns CDR1 SEHNR and CDR2 FQNEAQ (reference sequence). The CDR3 nucleotides read TGTGCCAGCAGCCCTGGGGAGAGCTCTGGAAACACCATATATTTT. Protein: CASSPGESSGNTIYF.

This rearrangement joins TRBV5-5 to TRBJ2-7; 9 bases match TRBD1. Germline lookup yields CDR1 SGHKS and CDR2 YYEKEE (reference sequence). This CDR3 spans 15 amino acids. V lost 0 bases to trimming and J lost 6 bases; unmatched junction nucleotides: 7. The CDR3 DNA is TGTGCCAGCAGCTTGGGGGACAGGGAAATCGCCGAGCAGTACTTC. It translates to CASSLGDREIAEQYF.

The chain carries TRBV11-3 and TRBJ2-1; perhaps TRBD2 as D (5 bases). The germline CDR1 and CDR2 sequences are SGHNT and YENEEA. This CDR3 is built from 14 residues. Trimming left V 5 bases short and J 6 bases short, with 14 bases between. The DNA for the CDR3 is TGTGCCAGCAGCCCCAAAGAGGAGGCCAATGAGCAGTTCTTC. Its protein is CASSPKEEANEQFF.

The CDR3 coding sequence is TGTGCCAGCAGCTTAGCGACAGGGGTAGGAAACATTCAGTACTTC. It encodes CASSLATGVGNIQYF. The J gene is TRBJ2-4, the V gene TRBV7-2, with TRBD1 identical over 8 bases. The CDR3 length is 15 residues. Trimming took 0 bases from V and 6 from J; bases not matched to a gene: 4. The germline gives CDR1 SGHTA, CDR2 FQGNSA.

The chain is built from TRBV6-5 and TRBJ2-1, with 8 positions matching TRBD2. Trimming cost V 0 bases and J 7 bases; bases outside gene matches: 8. In germline, CDR1 is MNHEY, CDR2 SVGAGI. The CDR3 has 16 residues. The CDR3 region has the DNA TGTGCCAGCAGTTACTCGGAGCGGGGGCCTCAAAATGAGCAGTTCTTC. This codes for CASSYSERGPQNEQFF.

The chain recombines TRBV6-5 with TRBJ2-3; D is perhaps TRBD1 (5 bases). Trimming removed 7 bases at V and 1 base at J, with 15 bases between. CDR3 length equals 15 residues. Germline CDR1 is MNHEY and CDR2 is SVGAGI. The CDR3 nucleotides are TGTGCCAGCACCCCCTCGGACATACGCACAGATACGCAGTATTTT. It yields the protein CASTPSDIRTDTQYF.

This chain uses TRBV5-4 with TRBJ2-5; no firm D call. V was trimmed by 1 base and J by 2 bases, leaving 6 bases between them. Per the germline V gene, CDR1 is SGHNT and CDR2 is YYREEE (reference sequence). This CDR3 is built from 13 residues. CDR3 loop: CASSLQLQETQYF. CDR3 coding DNA: TGTGCCAGCAGCTTGCAACTTCAAGAGACCCAGTACTTC.

The J gene is TRBJ1-2, the V gene TRBV10-3; TRBD1 is a possible D gene (5 bases). The CDR3 length is 13 residues. The V gene's germline CDR1 is ENHRY and CDR2 SYGVKD. The V and J ends lost 3 bases and 8 bases respectively, with 13 bases between them. The CDR3 DNA is TGTGCCATCAGTGACGGCAGGGCACAGGGCTACACCTTC. Amino acid sequence: CAISDGRAQGYTF.

The rearrangement links TRBV23-1 to TRBJ2-7; 7 bases fit TRBD1. TRBV23-1 is flagged as an ORF with uncertain function. This CDR3 region has 14 residues. Trimming cost V 6 bases and J 0 bases; bases outside gene matches: 5. CDR3 nucleotides: TGCGCCAGCAGCCCGGGACAGAGCTCCTACGAGCAGTACTTC. This encodes CASSPGQSSYEQYF.

This sequence joins TRBV6-1 and TRBJ2-7, with 10 bases identical to TRBD2. The CDR3 covers 14 residues. J lost 2 bases, V lost 6 bases, and 4 bases had no gene match. From germline, CDR1 is MNHNS and CDR2 SASEGT. The CDR3 spells CASRTSGSAYEQYF. The CDR3 nucleotides are TGTGCCAGCAGGACTAGCGGGTCCGCCTACGAGCAGTACTTC.

The chain is built from TRBV7-2 and TRBJ1-1; maybe TRBD1 (6 bases). The CDR3 runs to 13 residues. The V and J ends lost 4 bases and 3 bases respectively, with 9 bases between them. In germline, CDR1 is SGHTA, CDR2 FQGNSA. CDR3 bases: TGTGCCAGCAGCTATGACAGGTACACTGAAGCTTTCTTT. Protein: CASSYDRYTEAFF.

This chain connects TRBV28 to TRBJ2-7; 8 nucleotides agree with TRBD1. The V gene's germline CDR1 is MDHEN and CDR2 SYDVKM. The CDR3 has 17 amino acids. With 3 bases clipped from V and 3 bases from J, the junction kept 13 bases outside the gene matches. CDR3 DNA: TGTGCCAGCAGTTTTACCCTCACCTTTGACAGGGGCTACGAGCAGTACTTC. Translating gives CASSFTLTFDRGYEQYF.

The chain uses TRBV14 and TRBJ1-1; D uncertain. CDR1 and CDR2 from the germline V gene are SGHDN and FVKESK. Trimming pared 1 base from V and 0 bases from J, leaving 12 bases between. CDR3 size: 16 residues. CDR3: CASSQGITGLNTEAFF. CDR3 DNA sequence: TGTGCCAGCAGCCAAGGGATTACGGGGTTGAACACTGAAGCTTTCTTT. Full variable domain (remainder filled in from reference TRBV14 and TRBJ1-1): EAGVTQFPSHSVIEKGQTVTLRCDPISGHDNLYWYRRVMGKEIKFLLHFVKESKQDESGMPNNRFLAERTGGTYSTLKVQPAELEDSGVYFCASSQGITGLNTEAFFGQGTRLTVV.

The rearrangement links TRBV27 to TRBJ2-7; a weak D match, TRBD1 (6 bases). This CDR3 region has 13 residues. V lost 4 bases to trimming and J lost 6 bases, with 13 bases between them. Germline V CDR1 and CDR2: MNHEY, SMNVEV (reference sequence). This CDR3 reads CASSSRGPGEQYF. The CDR3 DNA reads as TGTGCCAGCAGTTCCAGGGGACCAGGCGAGCAGTACTTC.